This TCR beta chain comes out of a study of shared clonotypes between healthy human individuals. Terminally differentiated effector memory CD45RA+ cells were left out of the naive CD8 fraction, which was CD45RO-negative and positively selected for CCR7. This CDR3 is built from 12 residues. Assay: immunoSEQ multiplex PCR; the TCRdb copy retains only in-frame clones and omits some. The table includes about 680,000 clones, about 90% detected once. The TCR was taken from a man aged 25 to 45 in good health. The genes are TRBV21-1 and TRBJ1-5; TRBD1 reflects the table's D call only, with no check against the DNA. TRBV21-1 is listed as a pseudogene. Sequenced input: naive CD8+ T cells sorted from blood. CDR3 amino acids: CASGDRDQPQHF. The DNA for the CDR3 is TGTGCCAGCGGAGACAGAGACCAGCCCCAGCATTTT.